Below are 3 T cell receptor beta chains sequenced from a single sample in a study of T cell responses to AZD1222 COVID-19 vaccine. Data came from immunoSEQ multiplex PCR; TCRdb stores just in-frame clones and leaves some out. The sample records about 120,000 clones, roughly 89% being singletons. Material: peripheral blood, obtained on day 0 of AZD1222 vaccination. All receptors derive from an adult in good health.

The chain uses TRBV6-5 and TRBJ1-1, with D uncertain. CDR3 length: 10 residues. Deletions cut 9 bases from V and 8 bases from J, with 10 bases between. Germline values: CDR1 MNHEY, CDR2 SVGAGI. CDR3 in DNA: TGTGCCAGTACGGGTCGGGAAGCTTTCTTT. It translates to CASTGREAFF.

The chain employs TRBV6-5 and TRBJ1-2; possible D gene TRBD1, 5 bases. The CDR3 runs to 14 residues. V was pared by 0 bases and J by 3 bases, with 8 bases between. The germline V gene encodes CDR1 MNHEY and CDR2 SVGAGI. The CDR3 loop is CASSYSGDDYGYTF. DNA for the CDR3: TGTGCCAGCAGTTACTCGGGGGATGACTATGGCTACACCTTC.

The chain employs TRBV6-4 and TRBJ1-1, with TRBD1 identical over 11 bases. CDR1 and CDR2 from the germline V gene are MRHNA and SNTAGT. The CDR3 is made up of 13 amino acids. Trimming took 7 bases from V and 5 from J; bases not matched to a gene: 3. The CDR3 region is CASTRDRGTEAFF. The CDR3 DNA reads TGTGCCAGCACTCGGGACAGGGGGACTGAAGCTTTCTTT.